These 11 T cell receptor beta chains came from one sample sequenced in a study of neurological immune-mediated disorders. MiXCR was run by TCRdb on the 5' RACE reads, yielding one entry per CDR3 protein. The table shows roughly 60,000 distinct CDR3 sequences, with 3.5% to 4.5% occurring only once. The sequenced sample was PBMCs. All receptors come from a woman aged 50 to 60 with multiple sclerosis.

This clonotype has more than one count but fewer than ten. The rearrangement links TRBV6-2 or TRBV6-3 to TRBJ2-5, with D possibly being TRBD1 (6 bases). The V and J ends lost 5 bases and 5 bases respectively, with 12 bases between them. CDR1 is MNHEY, CDR2 SVGEGT, per germline. CDR3 length: 13 amino acids. The chain's CDR3 is CASSNGQLETQYF. The CDR3 DNA reads TGTGCCAGCAGTAACGGACAGCTGGAGACCCAGTACTTC.

The V gene is TRBV7-3, the J gene TRBJ2-1; 13 bases line up with TRBD2. V dropped 4 bases and J dropped 9; count of bases not matched to a gene: 6. Per germline, CDR1 SGHTA and CDR2 FQGTGA. There are 15 residues in the CDR3. The CDR3 coding sequence is TGTGCCAGCAGCTCCGGACTAGCGGGAGCTATTGAGCAGTTCTTC. Its translation is CASSSGLAGAIEQFF.

This sequence joins TRBV7-2 and TRBJ2-5, with D possibly being TRBD1 or TRBD2 (5 bases each). The CDR3 length is 15 residues. Germline lookup yields CDR1 SGHTA and CDR2 FQGNSA. V was shortened by 5 bases and J by 5 bases, with 18 bases between the two germline ends. The CDR3 spells CASSPGTASGETQYF. The CDR3 nucleotides read TGTGCCAGCAGCCCCGGGACGGCGTCAGGGGAGACCCAGTACTTC. Supplemented by reference TRBV7-2 and TRBJ2-5, the full variable domain reads GAGVSQSPSNKVTEKGKDVELRCDPISGHTALYWYRQSLGQGLEFLIYFQGNSAPDKSGLPSDRFSAERTGGSVSTLTIQRTQQEDSAVYLCASSPGTASGETQYFGPGTRLLVL.

There are many counts of this clonotype. The gene calls are TRBV6-1 and TRBJ1-5; the D gene is possibly TRBD1 (5 bases). CDR1 and CDR2 from the germline V gene are MNHNS and SASEGT. The CDR3 has 14 residues. Trimming pared 1 base from V and 4 bases from J, leaving 8 bases between. CDR3 nucleotide sequence: TGTGCCAGCAGTGAAGGACAGCAGAATCAGCCCCAGCATTTT. Encoded protein: CASSEGQQNQPQHF.

In its sample, this clonotype was seen a few times. A read error may produce the germline difference seen at one junction end. This chain links TRBV7-2 with TRBJ1-6; unclear D gene. Germline V gives CDR1 SGHTA, CDR2 FQGNSA. CDR3 length: 16 residues. The CDR3 DNA reads as TGTGCCAGCAGCTTAGCATCCGGCTCCTATAATTCACCCCCCAACTTT. Residues: CASSLASGSYNSPPNF.

There are many counts of this clonotype. This chain joins TRBV7-2 and TRBJ2-7; a weak D match, TRBD2 (6 bases). The ends were cut back, 1 base at V and 2 bases at J, with 9 bases in the middle. Germline CDR1 reads SGHTA; CDR2 reads FQGNSA. The length of the CDR3 is 14 residues. The chain's CDR3 is CASSLDGSPYEQYF. DNA of the CDR3: TGTGCCAGCAGCTTAGACGGGAGTCCCTACGAGCAGTACTTC.

This clonotype was seen at least ten times. The CDR3 loop is CASSQTSGRAGEQFF. CDR3 sequence (DNA): TGTGCCAGCAGCCAGACTAGCGGGAGGGCCGGTGAGCAGTTCTTC. The chain combines TRBV7-6 with TRBJ2-1, with 14 bases fitting TRBD2. V was clipped by 5 bases and J by 9 bases; unmatched bases: 6. The CDR3 is 15 amino acids. Germline CDR1 is SGHVS and CDR2 is FNYEAQ.

This clonotype showed up just a few times. CDR3 region: CASSPLTPLALHF. The CDR3 DNA reads TGTGCCAGCAGTCCCTTGACCCCTTTGGCCCTCCACTTT. The V and J genes are TRBV27 and TRBJ1-6; D call uncertain. Trimming pared 5 bases from V and 14 bases from J, leaving 16 bases between. Germline lookup yields CDR1 MNHEY and CDR2 SMNVEV (reference sequence). There are 13 residues in the CDR3.

This clonotype was counted many times. This chain joins TRBV7-2 and TRBJ2-1, with D possibly being TRBD1 or TRBD2 (6 bases each). Germline-derived CDR1 and CDR2 are SGHTA and FQGNSA. The CDR3 covers 13 residues. V lost 11 bases and J 4 bases, leaving 15 bases between the germline ends. CDR3 bases: TGTGCCTCTAGGGGGGTAGGATACAATGAGCAGTTCTTC. Its translation: CASRGVGYNEQFF. Full variable domain (missing parts from reference TRBV7-2 and TRBJ2-1): GAGVSQSPSNKVTEKGKDVELRCDPISGHTALYWYRQSLGQGLEFLIYFQGNSAPDKSGLPSDRFSAERTGGSVSTLTIQRTQQEDSAVYLCASRGVGYNEQFFGPGTRLTVL.

This clonotype was observed at least ten times. The chain joins TRBV4-3 to TRBJ2-2; D may be TRBD2 (5 bases). The CDR3 has 14 residues. The V end lost 4 bases, the J end lost 4 bases, and 10 bases lay between the germline ends. Germline CDR1 reads LGHNA; CDR2 reads YSLEER. The CDR3 sequence: CASSRNGVTGELFF. In DNA, the CDR3 is TGCGCCAGCAGCCGGAACGGGGTCACCGGGGAGCTGTTTTTT.

Many counts were recorded for this clonotype. The CDR3 protein is CASRPIAGGSNEQFF. DNA of the CDR3: TGTGCCAGCAGGCCAATAGCGGGAGGTTCCAATGAGCAGTTCTTC. The genes are TRBV2 and TRBJ2-1; 10 nucleotides line up with TRBD2. J gave up 6 bases and V 6 bases, and 8 bases lay outside the gene matches. Germline V CDR1 and CDR2: SNHLY, FYNNEI. The CDR3 contains 15 residues.